This TCR beta chain was recovered during a study of T cell changes during pregnancy in multiple sclerosis. The V gene end was trimmed by 5 bases and the J gene end by 5 bases; junction bases not matched to a gene: 9. The CDR3 sequence is 16 residues long. Germline loops: CDR1 SGHRS, CDR2 YFSETQ. Some clones are missing from TCRdb's copy, which holds only in-frame ones; the method was immunoSEQ multiplex PCR. The profile shows some 67,000 clones, 91% of them singletons. The source material was peripheral blood, sampled in the first trimester of pregnancy. The chain recombines TRBV5-1 with TRBJ2-3, with 12 bases fitting TRBD2. The sequence derives from a female donor with multiple sclerosis, enrolled in a pregnancy study. This CDR3 is CASRTGTSGPRDTQYF. CDR3 DNA: TGCGCCAGCAGAACCGGGACTAGCGGGCCCCGAGATACGCAGTATTTT. The full variable domain, with the rest looked up from reference TRBV5-1 and TRBJ2-3, is KAGVTQTPRYLIKTRGQQVTLSCSPISGHRSVSWYQQTPGQGLQFLFEYFSETQRNKGNFPGRFSGRQFSNSRSEMNVSTLELGDSALYLCASRTGTSGPRDTQYFGPGTRLTVL.